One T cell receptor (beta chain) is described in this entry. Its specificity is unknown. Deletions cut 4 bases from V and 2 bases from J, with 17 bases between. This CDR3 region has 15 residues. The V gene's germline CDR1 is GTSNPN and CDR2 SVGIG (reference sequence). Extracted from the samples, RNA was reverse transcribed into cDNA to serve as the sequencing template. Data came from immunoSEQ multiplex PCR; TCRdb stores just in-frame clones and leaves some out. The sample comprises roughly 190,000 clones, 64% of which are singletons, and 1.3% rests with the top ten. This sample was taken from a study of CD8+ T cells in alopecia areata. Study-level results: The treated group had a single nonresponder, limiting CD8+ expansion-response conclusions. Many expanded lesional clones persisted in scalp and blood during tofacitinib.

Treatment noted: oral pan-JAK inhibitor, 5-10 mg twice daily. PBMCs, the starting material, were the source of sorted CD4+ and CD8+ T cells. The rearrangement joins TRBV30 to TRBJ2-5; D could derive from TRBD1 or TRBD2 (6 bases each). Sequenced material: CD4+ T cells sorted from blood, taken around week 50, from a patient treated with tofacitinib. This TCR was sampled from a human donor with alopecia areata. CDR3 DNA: TGTGCCTGGACTCCGACAGGTGGAGGGCAAGAGACCCAGTACTTC. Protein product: CAWTPTGGGQETQYF.